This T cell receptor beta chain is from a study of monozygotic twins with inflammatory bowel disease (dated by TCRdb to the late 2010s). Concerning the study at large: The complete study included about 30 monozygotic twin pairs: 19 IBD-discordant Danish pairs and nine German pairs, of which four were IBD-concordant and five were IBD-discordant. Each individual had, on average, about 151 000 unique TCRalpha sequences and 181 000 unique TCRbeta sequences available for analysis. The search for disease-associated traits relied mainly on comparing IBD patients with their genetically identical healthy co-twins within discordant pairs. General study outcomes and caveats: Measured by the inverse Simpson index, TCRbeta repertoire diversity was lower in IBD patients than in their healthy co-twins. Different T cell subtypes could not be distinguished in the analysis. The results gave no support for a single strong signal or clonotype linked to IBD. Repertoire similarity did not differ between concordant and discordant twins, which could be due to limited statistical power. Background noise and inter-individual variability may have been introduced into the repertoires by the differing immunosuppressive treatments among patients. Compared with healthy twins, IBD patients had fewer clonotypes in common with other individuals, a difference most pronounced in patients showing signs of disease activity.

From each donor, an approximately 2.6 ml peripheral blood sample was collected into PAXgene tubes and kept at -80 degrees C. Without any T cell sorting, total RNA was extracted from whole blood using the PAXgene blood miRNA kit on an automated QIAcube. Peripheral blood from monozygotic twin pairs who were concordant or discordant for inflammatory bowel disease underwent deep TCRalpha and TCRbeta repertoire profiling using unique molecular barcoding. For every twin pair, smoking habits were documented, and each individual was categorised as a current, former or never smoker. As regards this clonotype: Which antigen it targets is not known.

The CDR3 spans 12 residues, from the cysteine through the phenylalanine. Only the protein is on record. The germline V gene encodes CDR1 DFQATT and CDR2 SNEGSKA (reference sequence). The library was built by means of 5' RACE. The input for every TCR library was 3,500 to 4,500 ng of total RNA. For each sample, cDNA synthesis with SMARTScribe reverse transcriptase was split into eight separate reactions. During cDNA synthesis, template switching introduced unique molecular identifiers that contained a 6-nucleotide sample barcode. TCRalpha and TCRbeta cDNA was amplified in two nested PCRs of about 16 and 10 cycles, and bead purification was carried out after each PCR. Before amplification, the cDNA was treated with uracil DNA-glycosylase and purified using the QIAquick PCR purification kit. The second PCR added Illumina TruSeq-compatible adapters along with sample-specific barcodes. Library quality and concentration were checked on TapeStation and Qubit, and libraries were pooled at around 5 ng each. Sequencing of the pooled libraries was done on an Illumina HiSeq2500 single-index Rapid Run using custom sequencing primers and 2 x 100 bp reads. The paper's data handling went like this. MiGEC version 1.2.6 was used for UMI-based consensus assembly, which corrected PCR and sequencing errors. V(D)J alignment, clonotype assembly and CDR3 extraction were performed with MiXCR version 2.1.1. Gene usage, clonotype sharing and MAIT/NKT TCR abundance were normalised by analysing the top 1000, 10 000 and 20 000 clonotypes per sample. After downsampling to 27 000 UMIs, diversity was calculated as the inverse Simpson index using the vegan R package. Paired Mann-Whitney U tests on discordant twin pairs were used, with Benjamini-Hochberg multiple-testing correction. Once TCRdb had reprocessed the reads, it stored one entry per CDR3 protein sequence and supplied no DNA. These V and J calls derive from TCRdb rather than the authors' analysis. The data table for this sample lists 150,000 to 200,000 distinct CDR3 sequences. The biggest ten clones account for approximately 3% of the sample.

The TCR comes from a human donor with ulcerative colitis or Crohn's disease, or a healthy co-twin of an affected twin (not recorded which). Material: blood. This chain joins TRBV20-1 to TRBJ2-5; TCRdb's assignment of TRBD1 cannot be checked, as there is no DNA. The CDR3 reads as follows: CSASTGTKTQYF.